Shown below are 11 T cell receptor beta chains from a single sample sequenced in a study of cytomegalovirus exposure and HLA in healthy donors. The primer mix had 60 Vbeta and 13 Jbeta primers. The table came from immunoSEQ multiplex PCR; TCRdb's copy has only in-frame clones and leaves some out. This table has fewer than 130,000 clones, about 80% appearing once. Sequenced input: PBMCs. These receptors all come from a man aged 25-40 years in good health and CMV-seropositive.

The gene calls are TRBV10-3 and TRBJ2-5; 9 nucleotides align to TRBD2. Trimming cost V 5 bases and J 5 bases; bases outside gene matches: 9. CDR1 ENHRY and CDR2 SYGVKD come from the germline V gene. The CDR3 sequence is 15 residues long. CDR3 nucleotide sequence: TGTGCCATCAGTAGTTCGCGGGGGGGTGAGGAGACCCAGTACTTC. It codes for CAISSSRGGEETQYF.

The chain has TRBV6-4 and TRBJ2-3, with D possibly being TRBD2 (6 bases). The CDR3 spans 13 residues. V shed 8 bases and J shed 0 bases, with 9 bases lying between them. Germline V CDR1 and CDR2: MRHNA, SNTAGT. The CDR3 sequence is CASARGSTDTQYF. In DNA form, the CDR3 reads TGTGCCAGCGCGCGGGGTAGCACAGATACGCAGTATTTT.

The rearrangement links TRBV6-5 to TRBJ2-1; 12 nucleotides agree with TRBD2. Losses at the gene ends were 6 bases for V and 6 bases for J; bases not matched to a gene: 6. The CDR3 is made up of 15 amino acids. CDR1 and CDR2 (germline): MNHEY, SVGAGI. The chain's CDR3 is CASSKLAGGGNEQFF. Here the CDR3 DNA reads TGTGCCAGCAGCAAACTAGCGGGGGGCGGCAATGAGCAGTTCTTC.

This clone was observed a handful of times. The chain combines TRBV6-5 with TRBJ2-1; TRBD2 agrees at 8 bases. V lost 6 bases and J lost 6; bases outside the gene matches: 7. CDR3 length equals 14 residues. Germline V lookup: CDR1 MNHEY, CDR2 SVGAGI. The CDR3 coding sequence is TGTGCCAGCAGCCGTCAACTAGCGGTCAATGAGCAGTTCTTC. This encodes CASSRQLAVNEQFF.

CDR3 amino acids: CASKEGSSRDTQYF. As DNA, the CDR3 is TGTGCCAGCAAAGAGGGTTCGAGTCGGGATACGCAGTATTTT. The V gene is TRBV5-4, the J gene TRBJ2-3; D is possibly TRBD2 (5 bases). The CDR3 runs to 14 residues. The V end was cut by 6 bases, the J end by 6 bases, with 17 bases between. Germline CDR1 is SGHNT and CDR2 is YYREEE (reference sequence).

V is TRBV27 and J is TRBJ1-1; 7 bases are a match to TRBD1. The CDR3 extends over 15 amino acids. V lost 5 bases, J lost 4 bases, and 10 bases stayed unmatched. Germline lookup yields CDR1 MNHEY and CDR2 SMNVEV (reference sequence). The CDR3 is CASSPGGGLRTEAFF. CDR3 coding DNA: TGTGCCAGCAGTCCCGGAGGGGGCCTCCGCACTGAAGCTTTCTTT.

The genes are TRBV29-1 and TRBJ2-1; weak D call: TRBD1 (5 bases). The CDR3 totals 10 residues. Germline V CDR1 and CDR2: SQVTM, ANQGSEA. The germline V and J ends were trimmed by 6 bases and 7 bases, with 7 bases remaining between them. The CDR3 loop reads CSVQVNEQFF. Here the CDR3 DNA reads TGCAGCGTACAGGTGAATGAGCAGTTCTTC.

There are a few counts of this clone. The chain has TRBV5-1 and TRBJ2-3; D uncertain. Between the trimmed V and J ends, which lost 5 bases and 3 bases, there was a span of 13 bases. The germline gives CDR1 SGHRS, CDR2 YFSETQ. The CDR3 sequence is 14 residues long. The CDR3 protein is CASSSGDLTDTQYF. The CDR3 nucleotides are TGCGCCAGCAGTTCAGGCGATTTAACAGATACGCAGTATTTT.

The chain combines TRBV5-1 with TRBJ2-1; 7 positions match TRBD2. The CDR3 loop spans 15 amino acids. The germline V gene encodes CDR1 SGHRS and CDR2 YFSETQ. The V gene end was trimmed by 4 bases and the J gene end by 1 base; junction bases not matched to a gene: 5. The CDR3 spells CASSDLAVSYNEQFF. The CDR3 coding sequence is TGCGCCAGCAGCGACCTAGCGGTATCCTACAATGAGCAGTTCTTC.

The chain has TRBV7-2 and TRBJ2-3; 8 bases match TRBD1. Losses at the gene ends were 5 bases for V and 1 base for J; bases not matched to a gene: 2. This CDR3 has 14 residues. CDR1 and CDR2 (germline): SGHTA, FQGNSA. CDR3 region: CASSKTGGTDTQYF. CDR3 DNA sequence: TGTGCCAGCAGCAAGACAGGGGGCACAGATACGCAGTATTTT.

The chain carries TRBV5-4 and TRBJ1-1, with D maybe TRBD1 (5 bases). From germline, CDR1 is SGHNT and CDR2 YYREEE (reference sequence). The V end was cut by 3 bases, the J end by 1 base, with 10 bases between. The length of the CDR3 is 14 residues. CDR3 loop: CASSWGGENTEAFF. The CDR3 DNA reads TGTGCCAGCAGCTGGGGGGGAGAGAACACTGAAGCTTTCTTT.